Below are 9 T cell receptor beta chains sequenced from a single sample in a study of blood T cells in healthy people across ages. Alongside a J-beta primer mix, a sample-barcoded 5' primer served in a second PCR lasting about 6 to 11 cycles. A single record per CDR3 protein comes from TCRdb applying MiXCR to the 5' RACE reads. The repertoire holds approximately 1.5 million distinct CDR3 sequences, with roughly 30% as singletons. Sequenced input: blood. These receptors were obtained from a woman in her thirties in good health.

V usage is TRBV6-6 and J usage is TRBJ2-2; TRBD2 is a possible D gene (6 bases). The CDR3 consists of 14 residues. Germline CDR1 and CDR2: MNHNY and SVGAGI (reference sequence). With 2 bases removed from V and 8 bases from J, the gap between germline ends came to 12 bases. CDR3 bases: TGTGCCAGCAGTTACACGGGGGACGGAGGGGAGCTGTTTTTT. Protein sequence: CASSYTGDGGELFF.

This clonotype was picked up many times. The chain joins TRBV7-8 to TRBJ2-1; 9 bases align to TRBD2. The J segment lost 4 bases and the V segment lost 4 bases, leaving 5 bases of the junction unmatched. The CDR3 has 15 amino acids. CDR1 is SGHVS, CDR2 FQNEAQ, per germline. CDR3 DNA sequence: TGTGCCAGCAGCTACATAGCGGGAGCATACAATGAGCAGTTCTTC. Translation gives CASSYIAGAYNEQFF. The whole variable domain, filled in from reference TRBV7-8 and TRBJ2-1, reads GAGVSQSPRYKVAKRGQDVALRCDPISGHVSLFWYQQALGQGPEFLTYFQNEAQLDKSGLPSDRFFAERPEGSVSTLKIQRTQQEDSAVYLCASSYIAGAYNEQFFGPGTRLTVL.

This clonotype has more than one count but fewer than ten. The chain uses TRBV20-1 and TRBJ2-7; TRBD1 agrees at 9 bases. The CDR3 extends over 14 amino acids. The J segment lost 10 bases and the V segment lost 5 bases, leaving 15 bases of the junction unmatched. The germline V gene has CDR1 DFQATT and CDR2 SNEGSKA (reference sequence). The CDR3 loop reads CSAFNRGRGSNQYF. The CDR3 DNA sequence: TGCAGTGCTTTCAACAGGGGGCGAGGGAGTAACCAGTACTTC.

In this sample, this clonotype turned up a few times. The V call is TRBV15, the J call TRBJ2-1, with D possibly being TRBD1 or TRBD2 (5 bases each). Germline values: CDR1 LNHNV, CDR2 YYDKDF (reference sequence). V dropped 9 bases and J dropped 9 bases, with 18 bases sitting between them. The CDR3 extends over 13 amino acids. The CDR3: CATRDPGAGEQFF. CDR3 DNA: TGTGCCACTAGGGACCCCGGGGCCGGTGAGCAGTTCTTC. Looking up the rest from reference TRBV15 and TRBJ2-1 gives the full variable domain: DAMVIQNPRYQVTQFGKPVTLSCSQTLNHNVMYWYQQKSSQAPKLLFHYYDKDFNNEADTPDNFQSRRPNTSFCFLDIRSPGLGDTAMYLCATRDPGAGEQFFGPGTRLTVL.

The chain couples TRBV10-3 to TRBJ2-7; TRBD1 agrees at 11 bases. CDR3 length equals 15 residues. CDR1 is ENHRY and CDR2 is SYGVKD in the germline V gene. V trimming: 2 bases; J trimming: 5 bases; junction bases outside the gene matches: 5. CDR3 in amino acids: CAISEPGQGGDEQYF. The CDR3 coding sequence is TGTGCCATCAGTGAGCCGGGACAGGGGGGTGACGAGCAGTACTTC.

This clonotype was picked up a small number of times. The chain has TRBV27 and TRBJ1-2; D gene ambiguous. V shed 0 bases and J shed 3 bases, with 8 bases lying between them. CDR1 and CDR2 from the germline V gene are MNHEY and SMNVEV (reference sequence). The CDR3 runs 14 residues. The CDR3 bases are TGTGCCAGCAGTTTATCTCGCCATGACTATGGCTACACCTTC. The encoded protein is CASSLSRHDYGYTF.

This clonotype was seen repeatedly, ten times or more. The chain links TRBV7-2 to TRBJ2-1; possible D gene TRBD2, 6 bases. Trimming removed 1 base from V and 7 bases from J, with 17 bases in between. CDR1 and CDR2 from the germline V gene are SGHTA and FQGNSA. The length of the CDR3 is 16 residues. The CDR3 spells CASSLDSGGYGNEQFF. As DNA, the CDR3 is TGTGCCAGCAGCTTAGATTCAGGAGGGTATGGGAATGAGCAGTTCTTC. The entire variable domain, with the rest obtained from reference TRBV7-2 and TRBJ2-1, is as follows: GAGVSQSPSNKVTEKGKDVELRCDPISGHTALYWYRQSLGQGLEFLIYFQGNSAPDKSGLPSDRFSAERTGGSVSTLTIQRTQQEDSAVYLCASSLDSGGYGNEQFFGPGTRLTVL.

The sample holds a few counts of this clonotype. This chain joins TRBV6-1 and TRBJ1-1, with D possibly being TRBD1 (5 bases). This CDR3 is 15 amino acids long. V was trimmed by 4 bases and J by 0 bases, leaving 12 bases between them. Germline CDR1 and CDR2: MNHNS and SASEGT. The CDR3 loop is CASSARQRLNTEAFF. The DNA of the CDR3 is TGTGCCAGCAGTGCTAGACAGAGGTTGAACACTGAAGCTTTCTTT.

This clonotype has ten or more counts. The DNA for the CDR3 is TGTGCCATCAGTGGGACAGACGGGGGCGAGCAGTACTTC. It encodes CAISGTDGGEQYF. This chain uses TRBV10-3 with TRBJ2-7; D tentatively reads TRBD1 or TRBD2 (6 bases each). The V end lost 4 bases, the J end lost 6 bases, and 13 bases lay between the germline ends. Germline V gives CDR1 ENHRY, CDR2 SYGVKD. The CDR3 is 13 residues long.